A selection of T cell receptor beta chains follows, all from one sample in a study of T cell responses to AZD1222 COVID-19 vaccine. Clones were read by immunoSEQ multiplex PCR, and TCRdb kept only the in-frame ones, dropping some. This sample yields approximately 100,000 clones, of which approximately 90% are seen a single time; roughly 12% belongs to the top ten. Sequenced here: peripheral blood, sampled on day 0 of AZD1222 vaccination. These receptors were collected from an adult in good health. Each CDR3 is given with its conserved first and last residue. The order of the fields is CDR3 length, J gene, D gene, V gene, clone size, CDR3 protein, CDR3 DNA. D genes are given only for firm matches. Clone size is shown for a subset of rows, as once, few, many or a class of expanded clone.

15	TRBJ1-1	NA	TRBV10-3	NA	CAIGTIGTSNTEAFF	TGTGCCATCGGGACAATCGGAACGAGCAACACTGAAGCTTTCTTT
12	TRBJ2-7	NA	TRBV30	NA	CAWSATGGEQYF	TGTGCCTGGAGTGCAACCGGGGGCGAGCAGTACTTC
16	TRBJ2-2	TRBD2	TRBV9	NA	CASSVELGLATGELFF	TGTGCCAGCAGCGTAGAATTGGGACTAGCCACCGGGGAGCTGTTTTTT
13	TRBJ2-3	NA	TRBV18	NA	CASSWLITDTQYF	TGTGCCAGCTCGTGGCTAATAACAGATACGCAGTATTTT
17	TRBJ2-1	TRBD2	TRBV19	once	CASSLVSGSSTYNEQFF	TGTGCCAGTAGTTTAGTCAGCGGGAGCTCCACCTACAATGAGCAGTTCTTC
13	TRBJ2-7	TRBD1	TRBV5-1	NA	CASSLGRQGRQYF	TGCGCCAGCAGCTTGGGACGACAGGGCCGGCAGTACTTC
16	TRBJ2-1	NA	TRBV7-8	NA	CASSPLDGPLYDEQFF	TGTGCCAGCAGCCCCCTCGACGGGCCCTTATATGATGAGCAGTTCTTC
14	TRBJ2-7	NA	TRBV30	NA	CAWSVGTLIVEQYF	TGTGCCTGGAGTGTAGGGACGTTGATAGTTGAGCAGTACTTC
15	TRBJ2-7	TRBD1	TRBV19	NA	CASSLRQGVSYEQYF	TGTGCCAGTAGTCTCAGACAGGGGGTAAGCTACGAGCAGTACTTC
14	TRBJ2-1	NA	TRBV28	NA	CASSLVVSYNEQFF	TGTGCCAGCAGTTTGGTTGTCTCCTACAATGAGCAGTTCTTC
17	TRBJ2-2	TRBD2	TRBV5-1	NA	CASSSGLAVGSTGELFF	TGCGCCAGCAGCTCGGGACTAGCGGTGGGAAGCACCGGGGAGCTGTTTTTT
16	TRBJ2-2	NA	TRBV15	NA	CATSSALGANTGELFF	TGTGCCACCAGCAGCGCTCTAGGGGCAAACACCGGGGAGCTGTTTTTT
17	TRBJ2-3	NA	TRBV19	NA	CASSIQYRRSSTDTQYF	TGTGCCAGTAGTATACAGTACAGGCGATCTAGCACAGATACGCAGTATTTT
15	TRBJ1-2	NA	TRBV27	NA	CASSPNPDSNYGYTF	TGTGCCAGCAGTCCTAATCCGGACAGCAACTATGGCTACACCTTC
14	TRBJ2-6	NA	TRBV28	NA	CASSLSGGANVLTF	TGTGCCAGCAGTTTATCGGGGGGGGCCAACGTCCTGACTTTC
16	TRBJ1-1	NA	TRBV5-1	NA	CASSLPDGPMNTEAFF	TGCGCCAGCAGCTTACCAGACGGCCCTATGAACACTGAAGCTTTCTTT
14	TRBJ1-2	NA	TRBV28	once	CASSLGGISGGYTF	TGTGCCAGCAGTTTGGGGGGCATTTCGGGAGGCTACACCTTC
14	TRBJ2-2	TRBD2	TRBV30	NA	CAWRTGGPSGELFF	TGTGCCTGGAGGACGGGAGGGCCCTCCGGGGAGCTGTTTTTT
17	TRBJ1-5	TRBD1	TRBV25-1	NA	CASMGPGTGRRNQPQHF	TGTGCCAGCATGGGACCCGGGACAGGGAGGAGAAATCAGCCCCAGCATTTT
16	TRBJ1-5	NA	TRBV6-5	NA	CASSYAEGRRNQPQHF	TGTGCCAGCAGTTACGCGGAGGGTCGAAGGAATCAGCCCCAGCATTTT
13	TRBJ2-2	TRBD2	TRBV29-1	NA	CSVAGRVVGELFF	TGCAGCGTTGCCGGGAGGGTGGTCGGGGAGCTGTTTTTT
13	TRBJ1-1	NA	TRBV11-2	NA	CASSLHMNTEAFF	TGTGCCAGCAGCTTACACATGAACACTGAAGCTTTCTTT
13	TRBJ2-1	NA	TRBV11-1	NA	CASSSRTGTWEFF	TGTGCCAGCAGCTCACGAACCGGGACTTGGGAGTTCTTC
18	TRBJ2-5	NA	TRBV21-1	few	CASSNPPRTSGSGETQYF	TGTGCCAGCAGCAATCCACCGCGGACTAGCGGGAGTGGAGAGACCCAGTACTTC
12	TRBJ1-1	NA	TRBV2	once	CASSGVPAEAFF	TGTGCCAGTAGTGGCGTCCCGGCTGAAGCTTTCTTT
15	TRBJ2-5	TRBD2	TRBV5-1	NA	CASSLSLAGQETQYF	TGCGCCAGCAGCTTGTCTCTAGCGGGCCAAGAGACCCAGTACTTC
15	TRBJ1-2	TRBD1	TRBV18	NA	CASSPGQGVDYGYTF	TGTGCCAGCTCACCGGGACAGGGGGTCGACTATGGCTACACCTTC
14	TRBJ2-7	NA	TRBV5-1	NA	CASSLRASVYEQYF	TGCGCCAGCAGCTTGCGGGCTAGCGTATACGAGCAGTACTTC
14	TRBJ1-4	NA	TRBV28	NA	CASSFSGPNEKLFF	TGTGCCAGCAGTTTCTCCGGTCCTAATGAAAAACTGTTTTTT
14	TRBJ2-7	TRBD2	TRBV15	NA	CATSSPGLATEQYF	TGTGCCACCAGCTCACCGGGACTAGCGACTGAGCAGTACTTC
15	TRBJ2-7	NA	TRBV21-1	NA	CASSKGRGSRYEQYF	TGTGCCAGCAGCAAAGGCAGGGGAAGTAGATACGAGCAGTACTTC
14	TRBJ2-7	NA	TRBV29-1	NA	CSVYTATSNYEQYF	TGCAGCGTCTATACGGCTACCTCCAACTACGAGCAGTACTTC
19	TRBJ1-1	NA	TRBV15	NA	CATSRDVVGVGRRNTEAFF	TGTGCCACCAGCAGAGATGTCGTCGGTGTGGGCAGGAGGAACACTGAAGCTTTCTTT